Sequencing of this T cell receptor beta chain was carried out in a study of somatic mutations in cytotoxic T cells in rheumatoid arthritis. With 6 bases clipped from V and 4 bases from J, the junction kept 3 bases outside the gene matches. Germline V gene sequence: CDR1 SQVTM, CDR2 ANQGSEA. This CDR3 region has 12 residues. To note about this clone: Its specificity is not known.

Generated by immunoSEQ multiplex PCR, the TCRdb table keeps only in-frame clones and is missing some. The sample lists approximately 18,000 clones; 65% to 75% were seen once. Once isolated by positive magnetic bead selection, the CD4+ and CD8+ cells had their purity checked by flow cytometry. Study-wide results and limits: A rise in CD8+ clonality with age was seen in rheumatoid arthritis patients but not in healthy controls.

Sequenced sample: CD8+ T cells sorted from blood. The source is a man in his sixties in good health. The chain uses TRBV29-1 and TRBJ2-4, with 7 bases fitting TRBD1. DNA for the CDR3: TGCAGCGTGTTGGGACAGAAAAACATTCAGTACTTC. It encodes CSVLGQKNIQYF.